The rows below give T cell receptor beta chains drawn from one sample of a study of T cells in Graves' hyperthyroidism and ophthalmopathy. TCRdb passed the multiplex PCR reads through MiXCR, listing each CDR3 protein once. The sample yields under 300,000 distinct CDR3 sequences, less than 15% seen once. Material for sequencing was blood. All receptors derive from a woman aged 25 to 39 with Graves' hyperthyroidism that later progressed to Graves' ophthalmopathy. CDR3s include the opening cysteine and the closing phenylalanine or tryptophan. The D gene is left open where the match is weak. Only some rows state a clone size, as once, few, many or a class for expanded clones.

j_gene,abundance,v_gene,d_gene,CDR3aa,CDR3nt
TRBJ2-7,many,TRBV7-2,.,CASSFLISSYEQYF,TGTGCCAGCAGCTTCCTAATCTCCTCCTACGAGCAGTACTTC
TRBJ2-1,many,TRBV7-2,.,CASSWTDNEQFF,TGTGCCAGCAGCTGGACAGACAATGAGCAGTTCTTC
TRBJ1-1,many,TRBV29-1,.,CSVGGETNTEAFF,TGCAGCGTTGGGGGGGAGACGAACACTGAAGCTTTCTTT
TRBJ1-2,many,TRBV6-1,.,CASSLLGGNYGYTF,TGTGCCAGCAGTCTTCTGGGGGGTAACTATGGCTACACCTTC
TRBJ2-5,.,TRBV29-1,.,CSVDGLYQETQYF,TGCAGCGTTGATGGGTTGTACCAAGAGACCCAGTACTTC
TRBJ2-3,few,TRBV11-2,TRBD2,CASSLEAGAYDTQYF,TGTGCCAGCAGCTTGGAAGCGGGGGCTTATGATACGCAGTATTTT
TRBJ2-5,many,TRBV5-8,TRBD1,CASSPPDRALETQYF,TGTGCCAGCAGCCCGCCGGACAGGGCTTTGGAGACCCAGTACTTC
TRBJ2-2,few,TRBV14,TRBD1,CASSPDRAGNTGELFF,TGTGCCAGCAGCCCAGACAGGGCCGGGAACACCGGGGAGCTGTTTTTT
TRBJ2-5,few,TRBV9,.,CASSETGPPETQYF,TGTGCCAGCAGCGAAACGGGACCCCCAGAGACCCAGTACTTC
TRBJ1-2,many,TRBV7-2,TRBD1,CASSSGQGNYGYTF,TGTGCCAGCAGTTCGGGACAGGGGAACTATGGCTACACCTTC
TRBJ1-2,many,TRBV3-1,.,CASSQGGNYGYTF,TGTGCCAGCAGCCAAGGGGGAAACTATGGCTACACCTTC
TRBJ2-1,.,TRBV7-9,.,CASGQTGGILVAGATNEQFF,TGTGCCAGCGGCCAGACAGGGGGCATATTGGTAGCGGGAGCCACCAATGAGCAGTTCTTC
TRBJ2-7,.,TRBV20-1,.,CSALTRDKGYEQYF,TGCAGTGCTTTGACCCGGGATAAGGGCTACGAGCAGTACTTC
TRBJ2-2,.,TRBV29-1,.,CSVVTGLTGELFF,TGCAGCGTCGTGACGGGACTTACCGGGGAGCTGTTTTTT
TRBJ2-7,many,TRBV10-3,.,CAISDSPRVSYEQYF,TGTGCCATCAGTGATTCCCCAAGAGTCTCCTACGAGCAGTACTTC
TRBJ1-4,many,TRBV11-2,.,CASSWGQRKLFF,TGTGCCAGCAGCTGGGGACAACGGAAACTGTTTTTT
TRBJ1-5,many,TRBV16,.,CASSQSSGVGQPQHF,TGTGCCAGCAGCCAATCATCAGGGGTGGGTCAGCCCCAGCATTTT
TRBJ1-2,.,TRBV19,.,CASSLGGKGYTF,TGTGCCAGTAGCCTAGGGGGGAAAGGCTACACCTTC
TRBJ2-1,few,TRBV29-1,.,CSVEDLTSPSYNEQFF,TGCAGCGTTGAAGATCTCACTAGCCCCTCCTACAATGAGCAGTTCTTC
TRBJ2-5,many,TRBV28,.,CASSLWAGRGMGETQYF,TGTGCCAGCAGTTTATGGGCGGGCCGAGGGATGGGAGAGACCCAGTACTTC
TRBJ2-1,many,TRBV3-1,TRBD1,CASSQTDRGNEQFF,TGTGCCAGCAGCCAGACGGACAGGGGCAATGAGCAGTTCTTC
TRBJ2-5,many,TRBV5-5,.,CASSLVDSGILQETQYF,TGTGCCAGCAGCTTGGTGGACAGCGGGATCCTCCAAGAGACCCAGTACTTC
TRBJ2-7,.,TRBV5-5,.,CASSFRDGTYEQYF,TGTGCCAGCAGCTTCCGGGACGGGACCTACGAGCAGTACTTC
TRBJ2-1,many,TRBV7-3,TRBD2,CASSLWQAGSEQFF,TGTGCCAGCAGCTTATGGCAAGCGGGATCTGAGCAGTTCTTC
TRBJ2-5,many,TRBV7-8,TRBD2,CASSELAGGGGGETQYF,TGTGCCAGCAGCGAACTAGCGGGAGGGGGAGGGGGAGAGACCCAGTACTTC
TRBJ2-5,.,TRBV6-1,.,CASSRIPAHQEIQYF,TGTGCCAGCAGCCGAATCCCGGCCCACCAAGAGATCCAGTACTTC
TRBJ2-3,many,TRBV10-3,TRBD2,CAISESPSGGATDTQYF,TGTGCCATCAGTGAGAGCCCCTCCGGGGGGGCCACAGATACGCAGTATTTT
TRBJ2-7,many,TRBV2,TRBD2,CASSVSGSLNEQYF,TGTGCCAGCAGTGTCAGCGGGAGCTTAAACGAGCAGTACTTC
TRBJ2-3,.,TRBV7-3,TRBD2,CASGEGTSLTDTQYF,TGTGCCAGCGGGGAGGGGACTTCCCTCACAGATACGCAGTATTTT
TRBJ1-2,many,TRBV5-1,.,CASSLANYGYTF,TGCGCCAGCAGCTTGGCCAACTATGGCTACACCTTC
TRBJ2-7,.,TRBV5-6,.,CASSPGGLGYEQYF,TGTGCCAGCAGCCCTGGGGGACTCGGCTATGAGCAGTACTTC
TRBJ2-5,many,TRBV2,.,CASSGTQETQYF,TGTGCCAGCAGTGGAACCCAAGAGACCCAGTACTTC
TRBJ2-7,.,TRBV10-3,TRBD2,CAIAGGEGFYEQYF,TGTGCCATTGCCGGGGGGGAGGGATTCTACGAGCAGTACTTC
TRBJ1-4,many,TRBV27,TRBD1,CASSSRTGQLFF,TGTGCCAGCAGTTCGCGGACAGGCCAACTGTTTTTT
TRBJ1-1,many,TRBV2,.,CASSEIWGDTEAFF,TGTGCCAGCAGTGAAATATGGGGCGACACTGAAGCTTTCTTT
TRBJ2-3,.,TRBV20-1,.,CSASADTDTQYF,TGCAGTGCTAGTGCGGACACAGATACGCAGTATTTT
TRBJ1-2,many,TRBV28,.,CASSSDMTYGYTF,TGTGCCAGCAGTTCGGACATGACCTATGGCTACACCTTC
TRBJ1-4,.,TRBV6-2/TRBV6-3,.,CASSYPGEEKLFF,TGTGCCAGCAGTTATCCGGGGGAAGAAAAACTGTTTTTT
TRBJ2-7,many,TRBV28,.,CATSGGTLYEQYF,TGTGCCACTTCGGGCGGAACCTTGTACGAGCAGTACTTC
TRBJ2-1,few,TRBV11-3,.,CASSFSPDLSSYNEQFF,TGTGCCAGCAGCTTTTCCCCAGACTTGAGCTCCTACAATGAGCAGTTCTTC
TRBJ2-5,few,TRBV6-1,TRBD1,CATSQGKETQYF,TGTGCCACCTCACAGGGGAAAGAGACCCAGTACTTC
TRBJ2-1,many,TRBV18,TRBD2,CASSPGLANNEQFF,TGTGCCAGCTCACCGGGACTAGCGAACAATGAGCAGTTCTTC
TRBJ2-1,many,TRBV9,TRBD2,CASSVDASGSIGDEQFF,TGTGCCAGCAGCGTAGATGCTAGCGGGAGTATTGGGGATGAGCAGTTCTTC
TRBJ2-7,few,TRBV4-2,.,CASSQVGTPTYEQYF,TGTGCCAGCAGCCAAGTCGGGACTCCTACCTACGAGCAGTACTTC
TRBJ2-7,many,TRBV5-6,TRBD1,CASNPTGAYEQYF,TGTGCCAGCAACCCGACAGGGGCCTACGAGCAGTACTTC
TRBJ2-1,many,TRBV3-1,TRBD2,CASSLRLAGVRGDEQFF,TGTGCCAGCAGCCTCAGACTAGCGGGAGTAAGAGGCGATGAGCAGTTCTTC